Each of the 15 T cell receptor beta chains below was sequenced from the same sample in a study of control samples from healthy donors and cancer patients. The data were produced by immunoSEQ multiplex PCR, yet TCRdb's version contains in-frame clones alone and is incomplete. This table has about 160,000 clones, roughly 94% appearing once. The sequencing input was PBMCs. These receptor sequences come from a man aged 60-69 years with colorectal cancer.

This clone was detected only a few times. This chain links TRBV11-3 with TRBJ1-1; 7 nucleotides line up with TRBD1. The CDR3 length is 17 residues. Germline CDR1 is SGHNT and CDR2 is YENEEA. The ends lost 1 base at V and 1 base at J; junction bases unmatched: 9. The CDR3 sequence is CASSLGEPGQPNTEAFF. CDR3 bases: TGTGCCAGCAGCTTAGGAGAACCGGGACAGCCGAACACTGAAGCTTTCTTT.

CDR3 loop: CASSLGQGSIQYF. Written as DNA, the CDR3 is TGTGCCAGCAGCTTAGGGCAGGGGTCCATTCAGTACTTC. The chain couples TRBV7-2 to TRBJ2-4; D perhaps matches TRBD1 (6 bases). This CDR3 comprises 13 residues. CDR1 SGHTA and CDR2 FQGNSA come from the germline V gene. The V end was cut by 1 base, the J end by 9 bases, with 10 bases between. Full variable domain (missing parts from reference TRBV7-2 and TRBJ2-4): GAGVSQSPSNKVTEKGKDVELRCDPISGHTALYWYRQSLGQGLEFLIYFQGNSAPDKSGLPSDRFSAERTGGSVSTLTIQRTQQEDSAVYLCASSLGQGSIQYFGAGTRLSVL.

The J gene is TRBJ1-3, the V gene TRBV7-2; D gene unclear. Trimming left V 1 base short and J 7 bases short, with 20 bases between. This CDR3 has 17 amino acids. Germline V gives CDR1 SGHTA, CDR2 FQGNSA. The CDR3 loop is CASSLGSVSNPGNTIYF. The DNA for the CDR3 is TGTGCCAGCAGCTTAGGTTCTGTCAGCAACCCGGGGAACACCATATATTTT.

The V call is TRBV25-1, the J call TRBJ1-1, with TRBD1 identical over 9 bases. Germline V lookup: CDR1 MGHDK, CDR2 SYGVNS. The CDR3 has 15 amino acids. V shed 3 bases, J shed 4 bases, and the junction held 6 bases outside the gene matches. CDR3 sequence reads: CASSDSDRGGTEAFF. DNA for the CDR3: TGTGCCAGCAGTGACTCGGACAGGGGTGGCACTGAAGCTTTCTTT.

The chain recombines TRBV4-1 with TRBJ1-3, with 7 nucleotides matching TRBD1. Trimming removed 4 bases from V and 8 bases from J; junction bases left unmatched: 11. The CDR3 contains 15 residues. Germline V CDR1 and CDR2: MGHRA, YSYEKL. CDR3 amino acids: CASSPQQGRGDTIYF. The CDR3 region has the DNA TGCGCCAGCAGCCCCCAACAGGGGCGAGGAGACACCATATATTTT.

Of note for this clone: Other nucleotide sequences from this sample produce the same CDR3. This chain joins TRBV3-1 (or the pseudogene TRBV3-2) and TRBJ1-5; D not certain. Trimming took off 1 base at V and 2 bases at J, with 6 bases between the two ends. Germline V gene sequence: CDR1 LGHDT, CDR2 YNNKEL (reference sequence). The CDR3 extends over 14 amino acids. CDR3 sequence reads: CASSQGTGNQPQHF. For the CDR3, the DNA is TGTGCCAGCAGCCAAGGGACGGGCAATCAGCCCCAGCATTTT.

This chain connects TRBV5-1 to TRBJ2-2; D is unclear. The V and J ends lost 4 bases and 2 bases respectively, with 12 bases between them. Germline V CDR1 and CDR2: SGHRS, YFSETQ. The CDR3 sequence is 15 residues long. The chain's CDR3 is CASSSRALNTGELFF. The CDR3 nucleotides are TGCGCCAGCAGCAGCCGGGCCCTTAACACCGGGGAGCTGTTTTTT.

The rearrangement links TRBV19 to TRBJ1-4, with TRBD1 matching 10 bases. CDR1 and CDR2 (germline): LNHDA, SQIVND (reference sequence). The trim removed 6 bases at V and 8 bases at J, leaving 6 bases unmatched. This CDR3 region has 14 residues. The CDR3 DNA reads TGTGCCAGTAGCCTCGGGACAGGGGACGAAAAACTGTTTTTT. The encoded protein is CASSLGTGDEKLFF.

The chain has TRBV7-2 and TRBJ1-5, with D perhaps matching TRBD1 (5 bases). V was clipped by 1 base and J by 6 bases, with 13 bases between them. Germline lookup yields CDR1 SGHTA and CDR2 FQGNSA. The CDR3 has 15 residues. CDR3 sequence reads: CASSLGEGMGQPQHF. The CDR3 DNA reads TGTGCCAGCAGCTTAGGGGAGGGGATGGGTCAGCCCCAGCATTTT.

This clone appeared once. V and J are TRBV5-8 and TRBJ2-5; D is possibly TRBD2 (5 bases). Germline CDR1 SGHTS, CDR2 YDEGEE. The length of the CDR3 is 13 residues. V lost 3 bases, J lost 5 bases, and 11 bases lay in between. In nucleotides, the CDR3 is TGTGCCAGCAGCTGGACTGAGTGGGAGACCCAGTACTTC. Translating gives CASSWTEWETQYF.

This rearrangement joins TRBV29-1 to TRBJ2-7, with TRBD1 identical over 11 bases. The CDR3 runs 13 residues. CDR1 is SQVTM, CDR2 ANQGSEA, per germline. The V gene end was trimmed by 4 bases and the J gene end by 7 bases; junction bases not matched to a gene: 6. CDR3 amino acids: CSVAGDRGYEQYF. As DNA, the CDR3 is TGCAGCGTTGCGGGGGACAGGGGGTATGAGCAGTACTTC.

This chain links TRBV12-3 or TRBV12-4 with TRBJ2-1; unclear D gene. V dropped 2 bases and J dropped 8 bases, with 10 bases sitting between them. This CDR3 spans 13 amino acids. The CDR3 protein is CASSLSERDEQFF. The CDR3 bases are TGTGCCAGCAGTTTATCGGAACGGGATGAGCAGTTCTTC.

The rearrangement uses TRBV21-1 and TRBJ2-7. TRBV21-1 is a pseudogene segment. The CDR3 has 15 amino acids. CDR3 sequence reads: CASSKGTPRVVEQYF. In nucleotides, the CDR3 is TGTGCCAGCAGCAAAGGGACCCCCCGAGTAGTTGAGCAGTACTTC.

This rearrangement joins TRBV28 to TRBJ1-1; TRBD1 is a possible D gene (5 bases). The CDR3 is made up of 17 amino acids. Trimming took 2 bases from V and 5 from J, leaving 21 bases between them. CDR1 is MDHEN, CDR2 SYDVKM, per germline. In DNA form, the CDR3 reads TGTGCCAGCAGTTTAAATGTGCAGGTGGGGCACAGAACTGAAGCTTTCTTT. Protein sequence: CASSLNVQVGHRTEAFF.

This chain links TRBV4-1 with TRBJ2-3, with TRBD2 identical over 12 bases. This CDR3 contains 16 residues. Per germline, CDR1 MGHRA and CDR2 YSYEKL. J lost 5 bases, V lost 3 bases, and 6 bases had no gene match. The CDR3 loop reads CASSQLAGGRGDTQYF. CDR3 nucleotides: TGCGCCAGCAGCCAGCTAGCGGGGGGGCGGGGAGATACGCAGTATTTT.